This TCR beta chain was sequenced during a study of identical twins. The study, taken as a whole, reports: The study found excess low generation probability among twin-shared out-of-frame alpha sequences.

This clonotype was counted a few times. Its target is unknown. Germline V lookup: CDR1 SGHVS, CDR2 FQNEAQ. The CDR3 has 13 residues. With 5 bases clipped from V and 3 bases from J, the junction kept 4 bases outside the gene matches. Using its own MiXCR run on the 5' RACE reads, TCRdb lists one record per CDR3 protein. The data show more than 600,000 distinct CDR3 sequences, 15% to 20% seen once. This sample also appeared in a second study, on T cells expressing NK-cell markers. That work contributes: Six of the donors carried dominant NKG2C+ clonotypes that took up 1.0-7.0% of their CD8+ T cells.

Sequenced: PBMCs. This TCR derives from a woman aged 18-29 years in good health. The rearrangement uses TRBV7-8 and TRBJ2-7, with 7 bases that match TRBD1. The CDR3 bases are TGTGCCAGCAGCCCGGGACAGATCTACGAGCAGTACTTC. Its protein is CASSPGQIYEQYF. Full variable domain (missing parts from reference TRBV7-8 and TRBJ2-7): GAGVSQSPRYKVAKRGQDVALRCDPISGHVSLFWYQQALGQGPEFLTYFQNEAQLDKSGLPSDRFFAERPEGSVSTLKIQRTQQEDSAVYLCASSPGQIYEQYFGPGTRLTVT.